This T cell receptor beta chain was sequenced for a study of cytomegalovirus exposure and HLA in healthy donors. Assay: immunoSEQ multiplex PCR; the TCRdb copy retains only in-frame clones and omits some. In the table there are some 130,000 clones, approximately 85% of which are singletons. Study-wide results and limits: In vitro work confirmed that three CMV-associated chains recognize CMV antigens. A subsequent analysis found that TCR clusters from the first cohort also tended to co-occur in the approximately 130 validation repertoires, with around 94% of cluster scores above 0.

Of note for this clone: Its target is unknown.

V was clipped by 4 bases and J by 5 bases; unmatched bases: 6. CDR1 is SGHRS, CDR2 YFSETQ, per germline. This CDR3 is built from 15 residues. The sequencing input was PBMCs. This TCR derives from a woman aged 25 to 39 in good health and CMV-seronegative. The chain employs TRBV5-1 and TRBJ2-3; 11 nucleotides line up with TRBD2. The DNA of the CDR3 is TGCGCCAGCAGCCCGACGACTAGCGGGGTAGATACGCAGTATTTT. Amino acid sequence: CASSPTTSGVDTQYF.